Presented here are 16 T cell receptor beta chains from one specimen sequenced in a study of early T cells in non-severe SARS-CoV-2 infection (dated by TCRdb to 2020 to 2023). The library relied on 5' RACE. The listed sequencing device is NextSeq 500. TCRdb cleaned the public reads at Q25 with fastp, built clones with MiXCR and kept in-frame beta chains. Rows are unified per CDR3 protein, each entry keeping the most common DNA and genes. The sample table holds 70,000 to 90,000 distinct CDR3 sequences, of which approximately 15% were seen once. 4.5% to 7% of the sample lies in the top ten. Sample: whole blood. These receptors were collected from an adult who was a healthcare worker with PCR-confirmed SARS-CoV-2 infection or an uninfected control (not recorded which).

The rearrangement links TRBV2 to TRBJ2-3; the match to TRBD2 covers 13 bases. Germline CDR1 and CDR2: SNHLY and FYNNEI. CDR3 length equals 15 residues. V lost 7 bases and J lost 6; bases outside the gene matches: 7. In DNA, the CDR3 is TGTGCCAGCACCACCACTAGCGGGAGGGTGGATACGCAGTATTTT. Amino acid sequence: CASTTTSGRVDTQYF.

The J gene is TRBJ1-5, the V gene TRBV20-1; TRBD1 matches at 9 bases. V lost 5 bases to trimming and J lost 0 bases; unmatched junction nucleotides: 8. Germline assignment: CDR1 DFQATT and CDR2 SNEGSKA (reference sequence). The length of the CDR3 is 16 residues. CDR3 bases: TGCAGTGCTCAGACAGGGGGAGGGTATAGCAATCAGCCCCAGCATTTT. Protein sequence: CSAQTGGGYSNQPQHF.

This rearrangement joins TRBV20-1 to TRBJ2-7, with 7 bases lining up with TRBD1. The CDR3 contains 14 residues. V lost 7 bases and J lost 5; bases outside the gene matches: 14. From germline, CDR1 is DFQATT and CDR2 SNEGSKA (reference sequence). The CDR3 protein is CSVRPGTVVHEQYF. The CDR3 DNA is TGCAGTGTTCGGCCCGGGACAGTTGTTCACGAGCAGTACTTC.

The chain links TRBV20-1 to TRBJ2-7; perhaps TRBD2 as D (5 bases). CDR1 and CDR2 from the germline V gene are DFQATT and SNEGSKA (reference sequence). The CDR3 has 13 amino acids. Trimming took off 3 bases at V and 0 bases at J, with 9 bases between the two ends. In DNA, the CDR3 is TGCAGTGCTAGTAACGGACTCTCCTACGAGCAGTACTTC. Amino acids: CSASNGLSYEQYF.

This sequence joins TRBV11-2 and TRBJ2-7; the match to TRBD2 covers 15 bases. This CDR3 comprises 19 residues. The J segment lost 6 bases and the V segment lost 6 bases, leaving 18 bases of the junction unmatched. CDR1 and CDR2 from the germline V gene are SGHAT and FQNNGV. This CDR3 is CASRSLTGTSGRPLGEQYF. CDR3 nucleotide sequence: TGTGCCAGCAGATCCCTGACCGGGACTAGCGGGAGGCCCCTCGGCGAGCAGTACTTC.

This clonotype has only a few counts. The chain recombines TRBV10-3 with TRBJ1-1; D may be TRBD1 (5 bases). The V gene's germline CDR1 is ENHRY and CDR2 SYGVKD. This CDR3 is 13 amino acids long. Trimming shortened V by 6 bases and J by 3 bases, and 11 bases separated the two germline ends. CDR3 in amino acids: CAISLDRYTEAFF. The CDR3 DNA reads TGTGCCATCAGCCTAGACAGATACACTGAAGCTTTCTTT.

V usage is TRBV28 and J usage is TRBJ2-7, with a possible D match to TRBD1 (6 bases). Trimming stripped 7 bases from V and 3 bases from J, with 13 bases between. The CDR3 extends over 13 amino acids. Germline values: CDR1 MDHEN, CDR2 SYDVKM. DNA for the CDR3: TGTGCCAGCACCGGGACATCCCTCTACGAGCAGTACTTC. It yields the protein CASTGTSLYEQYF.

This clonotype was recorded many times. The genes are TRBV6-6 and TRBJ2-7, with D possibly TRBD2 on 5 matching bases. In germline, CDR1 is MNHNY, CDR2 SVGAGI (reference sequence). V was trimmed by 5 bases and J by 3 bases, leaving 8 bases between them. This CDR3 has 12 amino acids. CDR3: CASSREGYEQYF. The CDR3 region has the DNA TGTGCCAGCAGTCGAGAGGGCTACGAGCAGTACTTC.

This chain uses TRBV3-1 with TRBJ2-3; D call uncertain. The germline V and J ends were trimmed by 2 bases and 5 bases, with 8 bases remaining between them. The length of the CDR3 is 13 residues. CDR1 and CDR2 from the germline V gene are LGHDT and YNNKEL (reference sequence). The CDR3 sequence is CASSQFLLDTQYF. CDR3 bases: TGTGCCAGCAGCCAATTCCTCCTAGATACGCAGTATTTT.

V is TRBV6-2 or TRBV6-3 and J is TRBJ2-2; possible D gene TRBD2, 5 bases. Germline V gives CDR1 MNHEY, CDR2 SVGEGT. Trimming left V 8 bases short and J 2 bases short, with 6 bases between. This CDR3 spans 12 amino acids. The CDR3 loop is CASGRNTGELFF. The CDR3 DNA reads as TGTGCCAGCGGGAGAAACACCGGGGAGCTGTTTTTT.

The sample holds many counts of this clonotype. The rearrangement uses TRBV28 and TRBJ2-3; 7 bases line up with TRBD2. The V gene's germline CDR1 is MDHEN and CDR2 SYDVKM. V dropped 6 bases and J dropped 6; count of bases not matched to a gene: 15. This CDR3 spans 16 amino acids. DNA for the CDR3: TGTGCCAGCAGGCCACAGTTCGGGAGGAGAGGGGATACGCAGTATTTT. This encodes CASRPQFGRRGDTQYF.

The rearrangement links TRBV5-1 to TRBJ2-7; D might be TRBD2 (5 bases). CDR3 size: 15 residues. Germline V CDR1 and CDR2: SGHRS, YFSETQ. Trimming took 0 bases from V and 2 from J, leaving 12 bases between them. CDR3 residues: CASSLGSSRTYEQYF. In DNA form, the CDR3 reads TGCGCCAGCAGCTTGGGCTCTAGCCGAACCTACGAGCAGTACTTC.

This clonotype has at least ten counts. The chain joins TRBV2 to TRBJ2-5, with D possibly TRBD2 on 6 matching bases. Per germline, CDR1 SNHLY and CDR2 FYNNEI. The CDR3 is 14 amino acids. Deletions cut 8 bases from V and 3 bases from J, with 16 bases between. The CDR3 loop reads CASVRDLREETQYF. CDR3 nucleotide sequence: TGTGCCAGCGTCCGGGACTTGAGGGAAGAGACCCAGTACTTC.

This clonotype has only a few counts. V gene TRBV5-1 combines with J gene TRBJ2-4, with D possibly being TRBD2 (6 bases). This CDR3 contains 18 residues. Germline V CDR1 and CDR2: SGHRS, YFSETQ. With 0 bases removed from V and 0 bases from J, the gap between germline ends came to 16 bases. Written as DNA, the CDR3 is TGCGCCAGCAGCTTGGTTGGCCTGGAGGGTCGAGCCAAAAACATTCAGTACTTC. This encodes CASSLVGLEGRAKNIQYF.

The chain couples TRBV6-2 or TRBV6-3 to TRBJ2-4, with D perhaps assigned TRBD1 or TRBD2 (5 bases each). The germline CDR1 and CDR2 sequences are MNHEY and SVGEGT. Trimming removed 11 bases from V and 0 bases from J, with 17 bases in between. This CDR3 is built from 15 residues. The CDR3 protein is CASGTDELAKNIQYF. Here the CDR3 DNA reads TGTGCCTCGGGGACGGATGAACTAGCCAAAAACATTCAGTACTTC.

The chain joins TRBV7-2 to TRBJ2-1, with D unclear. V gave up 1 base and J gave up 2 bases, with 15 bases separating them. This CDR3 comprises 17 residues. Germline CDR1 is SGHTA and CDR2 is FQGNSA. CDR3 protein: CASSLVTRTPPYNEQFF. The CDR3 coding sequence is TGTGCCAGCAGCTTAGTTACTCGGACCCCACCCTACAATGAGCAGTTCTTC.